This T cell receptor beta chain came from a study of T-cell memory formation after mild COVID-19. The germline CDR1 and CDR2 sequences are DFQATT and SNEGSKA (reference sequence). CDR3 length equals 14 residues. V dropped 0 bases and J dropped 12; count of bases not matched to a gene: 11. MiXCR, run by TCRdb on the 5' RACE reads, gives a single entry per CDR3 protein. The data show hundreds of thousands of distinct CDR3 sequences, with roughly 16% seen just once and approximately 23% held by the top ten. This clonotype was sampled from a man younger than 30 who had mild COVID-19 (a few samples of this study predate the infection). Cell type and time point are not known. The sample comprised PBMCs or a T cell subset sorted from them (not recorded which). The V call is TRBV20-1, the J call TRBJ2-1; TRBD2 agrees at 7 bases. The CDR3: CSAREGTTRRGQFF. The CDR3 DNA follows: TGCAGTGCTAGAGAGGGGACTACTCGACGGGGGCAGTTCTTC.